This T cell receptor (beta chain) was captured by sequencing in a study of OX40 agonist ivuxolimab in advanced cancers. On the study more broadly: Previous treatment with anti-PD-1, anti-PD-L1 or anti-CTLA-4 therapy was allowed; approximately 40% had received some. Findings and caveats of the study: At 0.1 to 3.0 mg/kg and by week 6, CD4+ and CD8+ T cells in the blood had expanded clonally. Antigens targeted by the expanded peripheral T cells were not determined.

Comments on this clone: What it binds is unknown.

This table comes from immunoSEQ multiplex PCR, and its TCRdb copy is limited to in-frame clones, with some not included. The sample holds about 77,000 clones, about 90% seen once. Germline CDR1 reads MNHNS; CDR2 reads SASEGT. The V gene lost 7 bases and the J gene lost 4 bases, with 13 bases spanning the gap. This CDR3 comprises 13 residues. The clonotype was recovered from an adult with an advanced solid tumor such as melanoma, head and neck, liver or kidney cancer. V usage is TRBV6-1 and J usage is TRBJ1-2, with D possibly being TRBD1 (5 bases). Sequencing used CD4+ or CD8+ T cells sorted from blood, obtained in a trial of the OX40 agonist ivuxolimab. This CDR3 reads CASILTQGYGYTF. Written as DNA, the CDR3 is TGTGCCAGCATCCTGACCCAGGGCTATGGCTACACCTTC.